This is a list of T cell receptor beta chains from one sample in a study of blood T cell repertoires in COVID-19. Sequencing was performed with immunoSEQ multiplex PCR; in TCRdb, only in-frame clones are kept and a portion is missing. There are a few hundred thousand clones in the sample; approximately 85% occur only once, and around 6.9% lies in the top ten. The specimen sequenced was peripheral blood. Receptors originate from a human donor in a cohort sampled during active COVID-19. Both conserved end residues are part of each CDR3. Each record gives: clone size, V gene, J gene, D gene, CDR3 protein, CDR3 DNA. D genes are given only for firm matches. Clone size, where shown, is once, few, many, or a class for clones that have expanded.

>-|TRBV9|TRBJ1-2|TRBD1
CASSPRDSYTYGYTF
TGTGCCAGCAGCCCCCGGGACAGTTATACCTATGGCTACACCTTC
>-|TRBV29-1|TRBJ1-1|TRBD1
CSVEQTGTNSEAFF
TGCAGCGTTGAACAGACAGGGACGAACTCTGAAGCTTTCTTT
>-|TRBV18|TRBJ1-2|-
CASSERGNPVGGYTF
TGTGCCAGCTCAGAACGGGGGAATCCCGTAGGTGGCTACACCTTC
>-|TRBV2|TRBJ2-3|-
CASSEPSNAQYF
TGTGCCAGCAGTGAACCTAGCAACGCGCAGTATTTT
>-|TRBV5-5|TRBJ2-5|-
CASSLGSSGQETQYF
TGTGCCAGCAGCTTGGGAAGTAGCGGACAAGAGACCCAGTACTTC
>-|TRBV2|TRBJ2-3|-
CASSDGGWLDTQYF
TGTGCCAGCAGTGATGGGGGGTGGCTAGATACGCAGTATTTT
>-|TRBV7-9|TRBJ2-3|TRBD2
CASSFGGGAADTQYF
TGTGCCAGCAGCTTTGGCGGGGGGGCCGCAGATACGCAGTATTTT
>-|TRBV4-2|TRBJ2-7|TRBD2
CASSQGTSVSEQYF
TGTGCCAGCAGCCAAGGAACTAGCGTATCGGAGCAGTACTTC
>-|TRBV6-1|TRBJ1-4|TRBD1
CASSEDRVIATNEKLFF
TGTGCCAGCAGTGAGGACAGGGTAATTGCAACTAATGAAAAACTGTTTTTT
>few|TRBV12-3/TRBV12-4|TRBJ1-1|-
CASSVGTEAFF
TGTGCCAGCAGTGTTGGGACAGAAGCTTTCTTT
>-|TRBV28|TRBJ1-2|-
CASSPTGVANYGYTF
TGTGCCAGCAGTCCGACGGGAGTGGCGAACTATGGCTACACCTTC
>-|TRBV14|TRBJ2-3|TRBD2
CASSQASGLGKDTQYF
TGTGCCAGCAGCCAAGCTTCGGGACTAGGTAAAGATACGCAGTATTTT
>-|TRBV14|TRBJ2-7|TRBD1
CASSQAFTGAQLIYEQYF
TGTGCCAGCAGCCAAGCCTTCACAGGGGCCCAACTAATCTACGAGCAGTACTTC
>-|TRBV6-5|TRBJ1-2|TRBD1
CASSWDRGYGYTF
TGTGCCAGCAGCTGGGACAGGGGCTATGGCTACACCTTC
>-|TRBV5-1|TRBJ1-1|TRBD1
CASSGTDLEAFF
TGCGCCAGCAGCGGGACAGACCTTGAAGCTTTCTTT
>-|TRBV3-1/TRBV3-2|TRBJ2-3|TRBD2
CASRASGSTSTDTQYF
TGTGCAAGCAGGGCTAGCGGATCCACTAGCACAGATACGCAGTATTTT
>-|TRBV30|TRBJ1-1|-
CAWIIRQAEAFF
TGTGCCTGGATTATAAGACAGGCCGAAGCTTTCTTT
>-|TRBV19|TRBJ1-2|-
CASNAHSREVYGYTF
TGTGCCAGTAACGCCCATAGTCGGGAGGTCTATGGCTACACCTTC
>-|TRBV7-8|TRBJ1-2|TRBD1
CASSIGTGAWGYTF
TGTGCCAGCTCGATAGGGACAGGCGCTTGGGGCTACACCTTC
>-|TRBV14|TRBJ1-2|-
CASSLGTRYGYTF
TGTGCCAGCAGCCTCGGGACAAGATATGGCTACACCTTC
>once|TRBV14|TRBJ2-5|TRBD2
CASSQGTRLAGYQETQYF
TGTGCCAGCAGCCAAGGAACGAGACTAGCGGGGTACCAAGAGACCCAGTACTTC
>-|TRBV24-1|TRBJ2-1|TRBD1
CATSDLGQGAMNEQFF
TGTGCCACCAGTGACCTGGGACAGGGGGCAATGAATGAGCAGTTCTTC
>-|TRBV3-1/TRBV3-2|TRBJ1-2|TRBD1
CASSQRGQVGYTF
TGTGCCAGCAGCCAAAGAGGACAGGTTGGCTACACCTTC
>-|TRBV5-4|TRBJ1-5|-
CASSPLPDQPQHF
TGTGCCAGCAGCCCCCTTCCTGATCAGCCCCAGCATTTT
>-|TRBV27|TRBJ1-5|TRBD1
CASSSGDRNQPQHF
TGTGCCAGCAGTTCCGGGGACAGGAATCAGCCCCAGCATTTT
>-|TRBV19|TRBJ2-7|-
CASSIGGTPYEQYF
TGTGCCAGTAGTATAGGAGGGACACCCTACGAGCAGTACTTC
>-|TRBV6-5|TRBJ1-1|-
CASSRGYTEAFF
TGTGCCAGCAGCCGAGGGTACACTGAAGCTTTCTTT
>once|TRBV24-1|TRBJ1-3|-
CATSGGGNTIYF
TGTGCCACCAGTGGCGGTGGAAACACCATATATTTT
>-|TRBV10-3|TRBJ1-1|-
CATEGPGMTEAFF
TGTGCCACCGAGGGCCCGGGGATGACTGAAGCTTTCTTT
>-|TRBV14|TRBJ1-5|-
CASSLREGAQHF
TGTGCCAGCAGCCTACGTGAGGGGGCCCAGCATTTT
>once|TRBV7-8|TRBJ1-3|TRBD1
CASSLPGQGTGNTIYF
TGTGCCAGCAGCTTACCTGGACAGGGGACTGGAAACACCATATATTTT
>-|TRBV27|TRBJ2-1|TRBD1
CASTLPNRGLILFDEQFF
TGTGCCAGCACACTACCCAACAGGGGGCTAATTTTATTCGATGAGCAGTTCTTC
>many|TRBV11-2|TRBJ1-5|TRBD1
CASSQDRDKPQHF
TGTGCCAGCAGCCAGGACAGGGATAAGCCCCAGCATTTT
>-|TRBV3-1/TRBV3-2|TRBJ2-2|TRBD2
CASSQGTSGGIGELFF
TGTGCCAGCAGCCAGGGGACTAGCGGGGGCATCGGGGAGCTGTTTTTT
>-|TRBV14|TRBJ1-2|-
CASSQVLGRPYGYTF
TGTGCCAGCAGCCAAGTTTTAGGGAGGCCCTATGGCTACACCTTC
>-|TRBV21-1|TRBJ2-7|-
CASSIPGQGAYEQYF
TGTGCCAGCAGCATACCGGGACAGGGGGCCTACGAGCAGTACTTC
>-|TRBV19|TRBJ2-5|TRBD2
CASSITGGEGTQYF
TGTGCCAGTAGTATCACGGGGGGGGAAGGGACCCAGTACTTC
>many|TRBV6-4|TRBJ1-1|TRBD1
CASNFELRGQMNTEAFF
TGTGCCAGCAATTTCGAACTCAGGGGACAGATGAACACTGAAGCTTTCTTT
>few|TRBV7-9|TRBJ1-5|-
CASSLGADQPQHF
TGTGCCAGCAGCTTAGGTGCGGATCAGCCCCAGCATTTT
>-|TRBV10-3|TRBJ2-2|-
CAISESGGDTGELFF
TGTGCCATCAGTGAGTCAGGGGGGGACACCGGGGAGCTGTTTTTT
>-|TRBV5-6|TRBJ2-7|-
CASSLRGTNTYEQYF
TGTGCCAGCAGCTTGAGAGGGACAAATACCTACGAGCAGTACTTC
>-|TRBV6-1|TRBJ2-1|TRBD1
CASSKDRGGSYNEQFF
TGTGCCAGCAGTAAAGACAGGGGAGGCTCCTACAATGAGCAGTTCTTC
>-|TRBV10-3|TRBJ1-5|-
CAISERGIDQPQHF
TGTGCCATCAGTGAAAGAGGGATTGATCAGCCCCAGCATTTT
>-|TRBV30|TRBJ2-3|-
CAWSEPAGSDTQYF
TGTGCCTGGAGTGAACCCGCGGGCTCAGATACGCAGTATTTT
>-|TRBV15|TRBJ2-7|TRBD1
CATSSRTGTYEQYF
TGTGCCACCAGCTCCCGGACAGGGACCTACGAGCAGTACTTC
>-|TRBV12-3/TRBV12-4|TRBJ1-1|-
CASRQTRSGGAFF
TGTGCCAGCAGACAGACAAGGTCTGGTGGAGCTTTCTTT
>-|TRBV2|TRBJ1-1|-
CASSEETLNTEAFF
TGTGCCAGCAGTGAAGAGACTCTGAACACTGAAGCTTTCTTT
>-|TRBV27|TRBJ1-2|TRBD1
CASREGASHYGYTF
TGTGCCAGCAGGGAGGGGGCGTCACACTATGGCTACACCTTC
>-|TRBV12-3/TRBV12-4|TRBJ1-1|-
CASSLVGEVAFF
TGTGCCAGCAGTTTAGTAGGGGAGGTGGCTTTCTTT
>few|TRBV6-5|TRBJ1-6|TRBD1
CASRRDRGSSPLHF
TGTGCCAGCAGAAGGGACAGGGGAAGTTCACCCCTCCACTTT
>-|TRBV4-2|TRBJ1-1|TRBD1
CASSQASLQGGRPEAFF
TGTGCCAGCAGCCAAGCCTCCTTACAGGGGGGTAGGCCTGAAGCTTTCTTT
>once|TRBV10-3|TRBJ2-3|TRBD2
CAESAGDTDTQYF
TGTGCCGAATCAGCGGGGGACACAGATACGCAGTATTTT